Reported below is one T cell receptor (beta chain). Its antigen is not yet known. Base qualities are not provided; no much larger clone lies one nucleotide away. The sample is drawn from a study of radiotherapy plus CTLA-4 blockade in lung cancer (dated by TCRdb to the late 2010s). Regarding the complete study: Objective responses occurred in approximately 19% of enrolled patients, and around 29% achieved disease control. General study outcomes and caveats: After treatment with radiotherapy and ipilimumab, TCR clones that originated in tumors expanded in peripheral blood. Increased serum interferon-beta after radiation, together with early dynamic changes in blood T cell clones, were reported to be the strongest predictors of response.

Compared with germline, V lacks 5 bases and J lacks 3 bases; bases without a gene match: 8. Taken from cysteine to phenylalanine, the CDR3 has 15 residues. CDR3 DNA only is kept here, 45 bases in frame from base 1. The germline V gene (reference sequence) supplies CDR1 PRHDT and CDR2 FYEKMQ. The study tested focal radiation therapy combined with CTLA-4 blockade (ipilimumab) in patients with chemo-refractory metastatic non-small-cell lung cancer. Library method: the immunoSEQ multiplex PCR assay. Sourced from immuneACCESS, this table was stored by TCRdb with only in-frame sequences that have V and J called. A share of the clones is absent; for the studies checked, an unresolved V gene accounts for under half, and the remainder has no known explanation. The sample table contains 50,000 or so clones; only one count was recorded for roughly three quarters of them. The ten most abundant clones make up approximately 12% of the sample.

This specimen consisted of peripheral blood, obtained from a patient treated with radiotherapy plus ipilimumab. This TCR was recovered from a human donor with non-small cell lung cancer who had stable disease on radiotherapy plus ipilimumab. The V and J segments used are TRBV13 and TRBJ2-7; 9 middle bases align to TRBD1. The sequence in DNA is TGTGCCAGCAGCCTAAAGGGGACAGGGAACTACGAGCAGTACTTC. Its protein product is CASSLKGTGNYEQYF.